Listed below are T cell receptor beta chains from one sample, sequenced in a study of control samples from healthy donors and cancer patients. The method was immunoSEQ multiplex PCR; TCRdb's version includes in-frame clones alone and lacks a portion of them. The sample contains tens of thousands of clones, more than 85% of which appear only once. Specimen: PBMCs. Receptor source: a man aged 40-55 years with colorectal cancer. CDR3s include the opening cysteine and the closing phenylalanine or tryptophan. Fields, in order: J gene, V gene, D gene, clone size, CDR3 DNA, CDR3 protein. D genes are given only for firm matches. For some rows the clone size is stated as once, few or many, or as a class when expanded; others skip it.

j_call: TRBJ1-2; v_call: TRBV5-5; d_call: TRBD1; clone_size: NA; cdr3_nt: TGTGCCAGCAGCTTGGAAGTTCCAGGGGGCGCAGGTGGTGGCTACACCTTC; cdr3_aa: CASSLEVPGGAGGGYTF
j_call: TRBJ1-1; v_call: TRBV6-5; d_call: NA; clone_size: NA; cdr3_nt: TGTGCCAGCAGTACGGTCGCAGGGGTCTCCGGGGCTTTCTTT; cdr3_aa: CASSTVAGVSGAFF
j_call: TRBJ1-1; v_call: TRBV9; d_call: NA; clone_size: NA; cdr3_nt: TGTGCCAGCAGGGAGGTCGGGGACCCTGAAGCTTTCTTT; cdr3_aa: CASREVGDPEAFF
j_call: TRBJ2-7; v_call: TRBV6-5; d_call: NA; clone_size: NA; cdr3_nt: TGTGCCAGCAGTCCGGAAGGTGTGGCCTACGAGCAGTACTTC; cdr3_aa: CASSPEGVAYEQYF
j_call: TRBJ2-1; v_call: TRBV14; d_call: NA; clone_size: NA; cdr3_nt: TGTGCCAGCAGCCCTAATAGGGTACCCCGTTACAATGAGCAGTTCTTC; cdr3_aa: CASSPNRVPRYNEQFF
j_call: TRBJ1-1; v_call: TRBV7-2; d_call: NA; clone_size: NA; cdr3_nt: TGTGCCAGCAGCTTAGTGCAGAACACTGAAGCTTTCTTT; cdr3_aa: CASSLVQNTEAFF
j_call: TRBJ1-1; v_call: TRBV5-1; d_call: TRBD1; clone_size: NA; cdr3_nt: TGCGCCAGCAGCGGACAGGAGCGGAACACTGAAGCTTTCTTT; cdr3_aa: CASSGQERNTEAFF
j_call: TRBJ1-1; v_call: TRBV6-1; d_call: NA; clone_size: NA; cdr3_nt: TGTGCCAGCAGTGAAGCGAGGTTGCGGACCACTGAAGCTTTCTTT; cdr3_aa: CASSEARLRTTEAFF
j_call: TRBJ1-3; v_call: TRBV3-1/TRBV3-2; d_call: NA; clone_size: NA; cdr3_nt: TGTGCCAGCAGCCAAATGGGGGCCTCTGGAAACACCATATATTTT; cdr3_aa: CASSQMGASGNTIYF
j_call: TRBJ1-1; v_call: TRBV11-2; d_call: NA; clone_size: NA; cdr3_nt: TGTGCCAGCAGCTTAGGGGACGGACTGAACACTGAAGCTTTCTTT; cdr3_aa: CASSLGDGLNTEAFF
j_call: TRBJ1-1; v_call: TRBV19; d_call: NA; clone_size: NA; cdr3_nt: TGTGCCAGTAGTATAGACCAGAGCTCCGGACCGAACACTGAAGCTTTCTTT; cdr3_aa: CASSIDQSSGPNTEAFF
j_call: TRBJ1-3; v_call: TRBV3-1/TRBV3-2; d_call: NA; clone_size: NA; cdr3_nt: TGTGCCAGCAGCCAACGGGGGCCTGGAAACACCATATATTTT; cdr3_aa: CASSQRGPGNTIYF
j_call: TRBJ2-1; v_call: TRBV7-3; d_call: NA; clone_size: NA; cdr3_nt: TGTGCCAGCAGCTTACAGGTAAATGAGCAGTTCTTC; cdr3_aa: CASSLQVNEQFF
j_call: TRBJ1-4; v_call: TRBV7-9; d_call: NA; clone_size: NA; cdr3_nt: TGTGCCAGCAGCTCTGGGACTGACGCGGTCGGCCAGAATGAAAAACTGTTTTTT; cdr3_aa: CASSSGTDAVGQNEKLFF
j_call: TRBJ1-1; v_call: TRBV2; d_call: NA; clone_size: NA; cdr3_nt: TGTGCCAGCAGTGATAAAGGGAATATGAACACTGAAGCTTTCTTT; cdr3_aa: CASSDKGNMNTEAFF
j_call: TRBJ2-1; v_call: TRBV7-2; d_call: TRBD1; clone_size: NA; cdr3_nt: TGTGCCAGCATCAAAAGACAGGGTTGGGATGAGCAGTTCTTC; cdr3_aa: CASIKRQGWDEQFF
j_call: TRBJ1-1; v_call: TRBV7-3; d_call: TRBD1; clone_size: NA; cdr3_nt: TGTGCCAGCAGCTCTGGACAGGGGAACACTGAAGCTTTCTTT; cdr3_aa: CASSSGQGNTEAFF
j_call: TRBJ2-1; v_call: TRBV2; d_call: TRBD1; clone_size: NA; cdr3_nt: TGTGCCAGCAGGGACAGGGACTACAATGAGCAGTTCTTC; cdr3_aa: CASRDRDYNEQFF
j_call: TRBJ2-1; v_call: TRBV9; d_call: NA; clone_size: medium-sized; cdr3_nt: TGTGCCAGCAGCGTCTCTCTGAGGGGGAGCTCCTACAATGAGCAGTTCTTC; cdr3_aa: CASSVSLRGSSYNEQFF
j_call: TRBJ2-4; v_call: TRBV2; d_call: NA; clone_size: NA; cdr3_nt: TGTGCCAGCAGTGACTCCGAAGGAAGCAAAAACATTCAGTACTTC; cdr3_aa: CASSDSEGSKNIQYF
j_call: TRBJ1-6; v_call: TRBV7-8; d_call: NA; clone_size: NA; cdr3_nt: TGTGCCAGCAGCTTGGTCGTCTCCTATAATTCACCCCTCCACTTT; cdr3_aa: CASSLVVSYNSPLHF
j_call: TRBJ2-7; v_call: TRBV10-2; d_call: NA; clone_size: NA; cdr3_nt: TGCGCCAGCACTATAGGCCCAGGGGCTTCCTACGAGCAGTACTTC; cdr3_aa: CASTIGPGASYEQYF
j_call: TRBJ2-5; v_call: TRBV7-2; d_call: TRBD2; clone_size: few; cdr3_nt: TGTGCCAGCAGCGCTTTTAGCGGGGGGGGTCGAGAGACCCAGTACTTC; cdr3_aa: CASSAFSGGGRETQYF
j_call: TRBJ1-5; v_call: TRBV19; d_call: NA; clone_size: NA; cdr3_nt: TGTGCCAGTATATCTTTCCGGGATGGCGGCAATCAGCCCCAGCATTTT; cdr3_aa: CASISFRDGGNQPQHF
j_call: TRBJ2-5; v_call: TRBV2; d_call: NA; clone_size: NA; cdr3_nt: TGTGCCAGTCAGGGTCGGATTCAGGAGACCCAGTACTTC; cdr3_aa: CASQGRIQETQYF
j_call: TRBJ2-2; v_call: TRBV6-5; d_call: NA; clone_size: NA; cdr3_nt: TGTGCCAGCAGTTACGGGGGAGCCACCGGGGAGCTGTTTTTT; cdr3_aa: CASSYGGATGELFF
j_call: TRBJ2-5; v_call: TRBV5-1; d_call: NA; clone_size: NA; cdr3_nt: TGCGCCAGCAGCTTGGTGGGGGAACTCCAAGAGACCCAGTACTTC; cdr3_aa: CASSLVGELQETQYF
j_call: TRBJ2-5; v_call: TRBV2; d_call: TRBD2; clone_size: NA; cdr3_nt: TGTGCCAGCACCCCGCTGGAGCGGGGGCAAGAGACCCAGTACTTC; cdr3_aa: CASTPLERGQETQYF
j_call: TRBJ2-7; v_call: TRBV9; d_call: NA; clone_size: few; cdr3_nt: TGTGCCAGCAGCGCGGGCTACGAGCAGTACTTC; cdr3_aa: CASSAGYEQYF
j_call: TRBJ1-6; v_call: TRBV11-2; d_call: NA; clone_size: NA; cdr3_nt: TGTGCCAGCAGCTTAGTGTCCGGGGGATGGTATAATTCACCCCTCCACTTT; cdr3_aa: CASSLVSGGWYNSPLHF
j_call: TRBJ2-7; v_call: TRBV6-1; d_call: NA; clone_size: NA; cdr3_nt: TGTGCCAGCAGTGAAACACGGGACGGCGAGCAGTACTTC; cdr3_aa: CASSETRDGEQYF
j_call: TRBJ1-1; v_call: TRBV21-1; d_call: NA; clone_size: NA; cdr3_nt: TGTGCCAGCAGCAAACGAGAAGGCTCGAACACTGAAGCTTTCTTT; cdr3_aa: CASSKREGSNTEAFF